This is a list of T cell receptor beta chains from one sample in a study of beta chain features in type 1 diabetes. Sequencing was performed with immunoSEQ multiplex PCR; in TCRdb, only in-frame clones are kept and a portion is missing. This sample yields about 220,000 clones, of which roughly 10% are seen a single time; 1% to 1.5% belongs to the top ten. Sequencing was done on a sample of central memory CD4+ T cells from blood. These receptors all come from a man between 18 and 35 years old in good health. Both conserved end residues are trimmed from each CDR3.

V gene,J gene,CDR3 protein
TRBV4-1,TRBJ2-2,ASSQDRDGYTGELF
TRBV28,TRBJ1-1,ASSLFDRVVADAF
TRBV4-3,TRBJ2-3,ASSSRLAEPTDTQY
TRBV10-3,TRBJ2-1,AIGKTGGAYNEQF
TRBV7-2,TRBJ2-3,ASSLAPSGRGTDTQY
TRBV5-4,TRBJ2-7,ASSPDPSGSSYEQY
TRBV7-2,TRBJ2-7,ASSLLWTIEQY
TRBV10-3,TRBJ2-5,AVAGTGFQETQY
TRBV10-3,TRBJ2-3,AISESYSDTQY
TRBV5-6,TRBJ2-3,ASSFPRGQDTQY
TRBV18,TRBJ1-2,ASSLKGGGYT
TRBV5-6,TRBJ2-1,ASSLVGTSGASYNEQF
TRBV30,TRBJ1-5,AWSVRDNQPQH
TRBV14,TRBJ2-1,ASSQGYRRQF
TRBV10-3,TRBJ2-3,AISRALTTSTDTQY
TRBV18,TRBJ2-3,ASSRADTQY
TRBV6-5,TRBJ2-3,ASSFRQGDTQY
TRBV27,TRBJ2-1,ASSLSRASGGLNEQF